This T cell receptor (beta chain) was recovered during a study of T cell changes during pregnancy in multiple sclerosis. V dropped 0 bases and J dropped 2 bases, with 17 bases sitting between them. The CDR3 extends over 17 amino acids. Germline loops: CDR1 LGHNA, CDR2 YNFKEQ. Clones were sequenced by immunoSEQ multiplex PCR, and TCRdb holds only the in-frame ones, with some missing. This sample carries tens of thousands of clones, approximately 93% of them seen once, and the ten largest clones take approximately 3.4%. The TCR sequence derives from a female donor with multiple sclerosis, enrolled in a pregnancy study. The sample here was CD8+ T cells from peripheral blood mononuclear cells, taken in the second trimester of pregnancy. This chain links TRBV4-2 with TRBJ2-7, with D hard to call. CDR3 in amino acids: CASSQDSSSFPPYEQYF. In nucleotides, the CDR3 is TGTGCCAGCAGCCAAGATAGCTCGAGTTTTCCCCCCTACGAGCAGTACTTC.